This T cell receptor (beta chain) was recovered during a study of CD8+ T cells in alopecia areata. Findings of the study overall: Scalp clonality, together with expanded CD8+ clones among the top 100, fell significantly with tofacitinib.

The treatment denotes: oral pan-JAK inhibitor, 5-10 mg twice daily. Starting from PBMCs, sorting isolated CD4+ and CD8+ T cells. As for this clone: Its antigen is currently unknown.

Extracted RNA was reverse transcribed, and the resulting cDNA served as sequencing template. Repertoires were generated with immunoSEQ multiplex PCR, while TCRdb's copy carries only in-frame clones and drops some. The sample has some 42,000 clones, roughly 90% seen once. The receptor's source is a human donor with alopecia areata. The sample was CD8+ T cells sorted from blood, taken at week 24, from a patient treated with tofacitinib.

The CDR3 region is CASSEDDSHFEQFF. The CDR3 DNA is TGTGCCAGCAGTGAAGACGACAGTCATTTCGAGCAGTTCTTC. V usage is TRBV2 and J usage is TRBJ2-1, with a possible D match to TRBD1 (5 bases). Trimming pared 1 base from V and 10 bases from J, leaving 14 bases between. The CDR3 length is 14 residues. The V gene's germline CDR1 is SNHLY and CDR2 FYNNEI.